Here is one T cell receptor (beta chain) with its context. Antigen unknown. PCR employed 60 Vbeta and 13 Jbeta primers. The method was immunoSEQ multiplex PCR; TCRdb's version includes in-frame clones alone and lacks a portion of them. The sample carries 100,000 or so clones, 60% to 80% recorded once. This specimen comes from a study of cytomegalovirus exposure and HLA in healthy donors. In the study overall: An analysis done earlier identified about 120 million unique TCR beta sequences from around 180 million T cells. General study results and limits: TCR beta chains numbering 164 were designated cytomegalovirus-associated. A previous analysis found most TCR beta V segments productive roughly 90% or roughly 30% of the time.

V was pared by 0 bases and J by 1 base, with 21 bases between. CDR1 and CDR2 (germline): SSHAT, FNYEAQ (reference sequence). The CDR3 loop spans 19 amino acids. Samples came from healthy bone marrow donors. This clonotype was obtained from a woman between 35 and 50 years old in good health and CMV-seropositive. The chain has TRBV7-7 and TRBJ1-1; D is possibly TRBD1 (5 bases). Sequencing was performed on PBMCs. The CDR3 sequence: CASSLAQGETSERNTEAFF. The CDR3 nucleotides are TGTGCCAGCAGCTTAGCGCAGGGCGAAACTTCCGAACGGAACACTGAAGCTTTCTTT.